The table lists the clone carrying this T cell receptor beta chain with a few counts. Its antigen is unidentified. This CDR3 contains 11 residues. The V end lost 0 bases, the J end lost 12 bases, and 8 bases lay between the germline ends. Indicated treatment: approximately 9-day PBMC culture with coronavirus spike peptide pools or control peptides (ViraFEST assay). First, ViraFEST expanded antigen-specific T cells with peptide pools, and next it sequenced the TCRs. Per well, roughly 1.9 million PBMCs were cultured in the presence of approximately 9.4 IU/ml IL-2 and 10 ug/ml peptide pools. Days 3 and 7 saw half the medium swapped for fresh IL-2 medium. At the Johns Hopkins FTIC core, DNA taken from cultured CD4+ T cells was sequenced by way of the Oncomine TCR Beta short-read assay. TCRdb re-analysed the PCR reads in MiXCR, keeping a single row per CDR3 protein. The sample comprises about 11,000 distinct CDR3 sequences, roughly 60% of which are singletons, and roughly a tenth rests with the top ten.

The data are from a study of vaccination and CD4 T cells after COVID-19. Findings and caveats of the study: For convalescent patients, 304 of the 307 vaccine-specific clones analyzed were classified as spike mono-reactive.

The chain uses TRBV12-3 or TRBV12-4 and TRBJ1-2; D remains ambiguous. This TCR derives from a human donor who had recovered from COVID-19. Source material: CD4+ T cells from blood, cultured in vitro. CDR3: CASSLAVNHTF. The CDR3 region has the DNA TGTGCCAGCAGTTTAGCGGTCAACCACACCTTC.